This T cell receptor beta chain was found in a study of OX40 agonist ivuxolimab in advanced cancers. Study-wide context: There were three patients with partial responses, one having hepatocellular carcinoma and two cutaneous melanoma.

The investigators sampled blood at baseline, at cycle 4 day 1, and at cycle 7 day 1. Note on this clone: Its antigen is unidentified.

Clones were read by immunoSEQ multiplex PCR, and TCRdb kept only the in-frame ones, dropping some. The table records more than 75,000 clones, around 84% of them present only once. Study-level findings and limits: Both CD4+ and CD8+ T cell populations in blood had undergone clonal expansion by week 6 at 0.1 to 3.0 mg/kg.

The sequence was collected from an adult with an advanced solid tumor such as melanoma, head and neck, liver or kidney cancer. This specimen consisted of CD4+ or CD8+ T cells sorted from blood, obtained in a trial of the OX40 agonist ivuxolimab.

The CDR3 protein is CASSPASGGANEQFF. In DNA form, the CDR3 reads TGTGCCAGCAGCCCTGCTAGCGGGGGGGCCAATGAGCAGTTCTTC. The chain combines TRBV6-1 with TRBJ2-1; 12 positions match TRBD2. The V gene end was trimmed by 6 bases and the J gene end by 6 bases; junction bases not matched to a gene: 6. CDR3 size: 15 residues. Germline lookup yields CDR1 MNHNS and CDR2 SASEGT.